Listed here are 11 T cell receptor beta chains from one sample, sequenced in a study of OX40 agonist ivuxolimab in advanced cancers. The method was immunoSEQ multiplex PCR; TCRdb's version includes in-frame clones alone and lacks a portion of them. The profile shows tens of thousands of clones, approximately 86% of them singletons. Sequencing was performed on CD4+ or CD8+ T cells sorted from blood, taken in a trial of the OX40 agonist ivuxolimab. The receptors come from an adult with an advanced solid tumor such as melanoma, head and neck, liver or kidney cancer.

The CDR3, as DNA: TGTGCCAGCAGCTTAAAGGGGCTAGCGGGGGGATACGAGCAGTACTTC. Amino acids: CASSLKGLAGGYEQYF. V is TRBV11-3 and J is TRBJ2-7; TRBD2 agrees at 11 bases. CDR3 length: 16 amino acids. Germline assignment: CDR1 SGHNT and CDR2 YENEEA. V trimming: 2 bases; J trimming: 4 bases; junction bases outside the gene matches: 7.

The rearrangement links TRBV5-5 to TRBJ1-4; D is ambiguous. CDR3 length: 12 residues. The ends were cut back, 4 bases at V and 7 bases at J, with 8 bases in the middle. Looked up from germline, CDR1 is SGHKS and CDR2 is YYEKEE (reference sequence). For the CDR3, the DNA is TGTGCCAGCAGCCTAGACCCTGAAAAACTGTTTTTT. This encodes CASSLDPEKLFF.

V usage is TRBV4-2 and J usage is TRBJ2-7; 9 bases match TRBD2. The length of the CDR3 is 15 residues. The germline V gene encodes CDR1 LGHNA and CDR2 YNFKEQ. Trimming cost V 1 base and J 2 bases; bases outside gene matches: 3. In nucleotides, the CDR3 is TGTGCCAGCAGCCAAGTGCGGGGGGGGGCCTACGAGCAGTACTTC. Its protein is CASSQVRGGAYEQYF.

This chain connects TRBV27 to TRBJ2-2; D is unclear. The germline V gene encodes CDR1 MNHEY and CDR2 SMNVEV (reference sequence). This CDR3 is built from 14 residues. Trimming pared 1 base from V and 4 bases from J, leaving 7 bases between. CDR3 nucleotides: TGTGCCAGCAGTTTATTGGGTTCCACCGGGGAGCTGTTTTTT. Translated: CASSLLGSTGELFF.

The V gene is TRBV9, the J gene TRBJ2-7; tentative D call: TRBD2 (6 bases). Trimming shortened V by 2 bases and J by 4 bases, and 13 bases separated the two germline ends. Per the germline V gene, CDR1 is SGDLS and CDR2 is YYNGEE. This CDR3 spans 14 amino acids. The CDR3 region is CASSVAPGDYEQYF. The CDR3 nucleotides are TGTGCCAGCAGCGTGGCCCCGGGGGATTACGAGCAGTACTTC.

The chain has TRBV4-3 and TRBJ2-2; 8 positions match TRBD2. There are 15 residues in the CDR3. The ends lost 4 bases at V and 7 bases at J; junction bases unmatched: 8. Looked up from germline, CDR1 is LGHNA and CDR2 is YSLEER. This CDR3 is CASSLGLGGIGELFF. CDR3 in DNA: TGCGCCAGCAGCCTGGGACTAGGGGGTATCGGGGAGCTGTTTTTT.

There are a few counts of this clone. The chain carries TRBV7-9 and TRBJ1-5, with D uncertain. Germline assignment: CDR1 SEHNR and CDR2 FQNEAQ (reference sequence). The CDR3 totals 15 residues. The V end was cut by 3 bases, the J end by 4 bases, with 13 bases between. The CDR3 is CASSLTGIGNQPQHF. The CDR3 DNA is TGTGCCAGCAGCTTGACGGGAATCGGGAATCAGCCCCAGCATTTT.

V is TRBV15 and J is TRBJ2-7; 7 bases map to TRBD1. V shed 1 base, J shed 3 bases, and the junction held 6 bases outside the gene matches. The CDR3 consists of 15 residues. Germline-derived CDR1 and CDR2 are LNHNV and YYDKDF (reference sequence). CDR3 DNA: TGTGCCACCAGCAGAGGGTTCTCAGGGGGCTACGAGCAGTACTTC. Translated, it gives CATSRGFSGGYEQYF. Variable domain in full (rest from reference TRBV15 and TRBJ2-7): DAMVIQNPRYQVTQFGKPVTLSCSQTLNHNVMYWYQQKSSQAPKLLFHYYDKDFNNEADTPDNFQSRRPNTSFCFLDIRSPGLGDTAMYLCATSRGFSGGYEQYFGPGTRLTVT.

The chain uses TRBV6-5 and TRBJ2-5, with D perhaps matching TRBD1 or TRBD2 (7 bases each). V lost 2 bases to trimming and J lost 5 bases, with 15 bases between them. The CDR3 runs to 15 residues. Per the germline V gene, CDR1 is MNHEY and CDR2 is SVGAGI. CDR3 in amino acids: CASSYGEGAEETQYF. CDR3 coding DNA: TGTGCCAGCAGTTACGGGGAGGGGGCGGAGGAGACCCAGTACTTC.

The CDR3 sequence: CASSKDREAYNEQFF. CDR3 DNA: TGTGCCAGTAGTAAAGACAGGGAAGCCTACAATGAGCAGTTCTTC. The chain joins TRBV19 to TRBJ2-1; 7 nucleotides line up with TRBD1. The CDR3 has 15 residues. After removal of 4 bases from V and 2 bases from J, the junction contained 5 bases not matched to a gene. Germline V gene lookup returns CDR1 LNHDA and CDR2 SQIVND (reference sequence).

The V call is TRBV5-1, the J call TRBJ1-2; D is perhaps TRBD1 (6 bases). Germline V CDR1 and CDR2: SGHRS, YFSETQ. The CDR3 totals 13 residues. The V gene lost 0 bases and the J gene lost 6 bases, with 9 bases spanning the gap. The CDR3 spells CASSLGRTDGYTF. The CDR3 region has the DNA TGCGCCAGCAGCTTGGGGCGGACAGATGGCTACACCTTC.